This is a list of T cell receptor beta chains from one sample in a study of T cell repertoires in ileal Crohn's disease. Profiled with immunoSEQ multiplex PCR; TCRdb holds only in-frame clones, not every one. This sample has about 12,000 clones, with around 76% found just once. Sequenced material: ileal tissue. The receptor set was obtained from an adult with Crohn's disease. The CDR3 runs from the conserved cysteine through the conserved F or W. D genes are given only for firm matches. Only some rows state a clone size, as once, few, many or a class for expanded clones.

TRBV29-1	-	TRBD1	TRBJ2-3	TGCAGCGCCAGACAGGGAACCACAGATACGCAGTATTTT	CSARQGTTDTQYF
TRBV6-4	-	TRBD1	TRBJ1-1	TGTGCCAGCAGTGACGAGGCAGGGGGGCCGAACACTGAAGCTTTCTTT	CASSDEAGGPNTEAFF
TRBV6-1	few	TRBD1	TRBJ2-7	TGTGCCAGCAGGGAACAGGGGGCTTACGAGCAGTACTTC	CASREQGAYEQYF
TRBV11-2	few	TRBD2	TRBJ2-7	TGTGCCAGCAGCTCCCGCCGAGCGGGGATCTCCTACGAGCAGTACTTC	CASSSRRAGISYEQYF
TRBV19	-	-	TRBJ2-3	TGTGCCAGTAGTATATCCGGGAGACCCTTCACAGATACGCAGTATTTT	CASSISGRPFTDTQYF
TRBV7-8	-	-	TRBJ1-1	TGTGCCAGCAGCTTAGGGCGGGGAGGAAGGACTGAAGCTTTCTTT	CASSLGRGGRTEAFF
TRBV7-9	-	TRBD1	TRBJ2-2	TGTGCCAGCAGCCCAGGACAGGGCACCGGGGAGCTGTTTTTT	CASSPGQGTGELFF
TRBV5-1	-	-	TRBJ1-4	TGCGCCAGCAGCCGTGACAGTGCAGAAAAACTGTTTTTT	CASSRDSAEKLFF
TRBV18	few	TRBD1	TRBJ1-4	TGTGCCAGCTCTCCTACCAGGGGACAGGTCGGAGAAAAACTGTTTTTT	CASSPTRGQVGEKLFF
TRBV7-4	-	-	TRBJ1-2	TGTGCCAGCAGCCCTCTGCGAGGCTACACCTTC	CASSPLRGYTF
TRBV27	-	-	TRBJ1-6	TGTGCCAGCAGTTCGCCGGGACAAGTCGGATCACCCCTCCACTTT	CASSSPGQVGSPLHF
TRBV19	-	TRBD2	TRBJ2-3	TGTGCCAGTCGGCCTAGCGGGGGGGCTTGGGATACGCAGTATTTT	CASRPSGGAWDTQYF
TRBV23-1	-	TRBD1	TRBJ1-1	TGCGCCAGCAGAGGGACAGGGGAGCAGACTGAAGCTTTCTTT	CASRGTGEQTEAFF
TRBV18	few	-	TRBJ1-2	TGTGCCAGCTCACCCGACAGCAACTATGGCTACACCTTC	CASSPDSNYGYTF
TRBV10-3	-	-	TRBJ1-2	TGTGCCATCAGTGCCGGGGGGAACTATGGCTACACCTTC	CAISAGGNYGYTF
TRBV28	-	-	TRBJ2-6	TGTGCCAGCAGTTTATATGGGGGGAATGGGGCCAACGTCCTGACTTTC	CASSLYGGNGANVLTF